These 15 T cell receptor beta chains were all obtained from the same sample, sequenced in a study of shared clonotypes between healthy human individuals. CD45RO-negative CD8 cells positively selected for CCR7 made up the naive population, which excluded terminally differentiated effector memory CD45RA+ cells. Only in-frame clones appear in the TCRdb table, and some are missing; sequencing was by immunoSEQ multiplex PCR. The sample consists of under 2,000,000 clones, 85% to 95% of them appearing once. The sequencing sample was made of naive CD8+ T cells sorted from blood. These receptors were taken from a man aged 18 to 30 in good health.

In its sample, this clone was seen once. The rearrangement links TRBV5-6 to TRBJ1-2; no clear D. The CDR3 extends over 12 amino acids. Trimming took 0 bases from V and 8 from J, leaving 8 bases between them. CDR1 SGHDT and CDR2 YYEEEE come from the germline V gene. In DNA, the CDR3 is TGTGCCAGCAGCTTGGACGGGTTGGGCTACACCTTC. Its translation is CASSLDGLGYTF.

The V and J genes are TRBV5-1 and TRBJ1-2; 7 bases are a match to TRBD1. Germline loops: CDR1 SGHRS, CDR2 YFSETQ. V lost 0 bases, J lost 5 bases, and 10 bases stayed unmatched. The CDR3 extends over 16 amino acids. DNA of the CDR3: TGCGCCAGCAGCTTGGGACAGGGCTTGCTGACATATGGCTACACCTTC. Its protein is CASSLGQGLLTYGYTF.

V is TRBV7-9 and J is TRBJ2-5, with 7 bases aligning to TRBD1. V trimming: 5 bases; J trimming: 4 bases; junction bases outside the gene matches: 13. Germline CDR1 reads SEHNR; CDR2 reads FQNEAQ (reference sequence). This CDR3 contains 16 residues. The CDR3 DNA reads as TGTGCCAGCAGCCGAGGAATGACAGGGACGGGAGAGACCCAGTACTTC. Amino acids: CASSRGMTGTGETQYF.

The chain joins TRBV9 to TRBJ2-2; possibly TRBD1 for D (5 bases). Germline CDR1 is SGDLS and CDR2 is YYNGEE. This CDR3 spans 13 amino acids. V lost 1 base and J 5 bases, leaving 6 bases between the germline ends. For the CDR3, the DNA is TGTGCCAGCAGCGTACAGGGAACCGGGGAGCTGTTTTTT. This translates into CASSVQGTGELFF.

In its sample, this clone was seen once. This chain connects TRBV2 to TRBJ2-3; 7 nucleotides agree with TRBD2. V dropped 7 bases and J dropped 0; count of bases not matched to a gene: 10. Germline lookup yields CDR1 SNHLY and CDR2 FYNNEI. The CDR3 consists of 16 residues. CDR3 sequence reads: CASNPRAGASTDTQYF. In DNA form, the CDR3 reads TGTGCCAGCAACCCACGGGCGGGAGCTAGCACAGATACGCAGTATTTT.

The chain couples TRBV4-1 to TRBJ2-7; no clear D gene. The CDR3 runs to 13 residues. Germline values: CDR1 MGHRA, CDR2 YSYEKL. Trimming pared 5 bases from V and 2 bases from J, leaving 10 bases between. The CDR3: CASSASEPYEQYF. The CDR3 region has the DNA TGCGCCAGCAGCGCGTCTGAACCCTACGAGCAGTACTTC.

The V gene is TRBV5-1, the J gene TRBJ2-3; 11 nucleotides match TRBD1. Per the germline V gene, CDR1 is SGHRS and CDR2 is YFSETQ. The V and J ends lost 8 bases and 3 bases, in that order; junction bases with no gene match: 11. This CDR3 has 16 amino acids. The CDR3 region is CASAYRGQGVTDTQYF. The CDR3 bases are TGCGCCAGTGCTTACCGGGGACAGGGGGTAACAGATACGCAGTATTTT.

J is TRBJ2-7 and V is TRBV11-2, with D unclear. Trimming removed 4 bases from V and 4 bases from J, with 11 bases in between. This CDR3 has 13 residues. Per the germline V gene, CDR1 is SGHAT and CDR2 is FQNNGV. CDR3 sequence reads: CASSYSIAYEQYF. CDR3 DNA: TGTGCCAGCAGCTACAGTATCGCATACGAGCAGTACTTC.

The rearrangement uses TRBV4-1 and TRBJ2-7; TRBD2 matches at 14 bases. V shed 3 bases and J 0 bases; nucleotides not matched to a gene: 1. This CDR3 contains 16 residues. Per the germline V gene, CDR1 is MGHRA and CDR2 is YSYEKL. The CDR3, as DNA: TGCGCCAGCAGCCACGGGACTAGCGGGAGCTCCTACGAGCAGTACTTC. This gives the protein CASSHGTSGSSYEQYF.

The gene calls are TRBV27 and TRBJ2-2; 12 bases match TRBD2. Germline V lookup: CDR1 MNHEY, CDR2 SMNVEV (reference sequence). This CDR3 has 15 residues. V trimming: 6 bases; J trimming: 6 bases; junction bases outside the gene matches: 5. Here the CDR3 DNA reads TGTGCCAGCAGCACCGGGACTAGCGGGTCCGGGGAGCTGTTTTTT. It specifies CASSTGTSGSGELFF.

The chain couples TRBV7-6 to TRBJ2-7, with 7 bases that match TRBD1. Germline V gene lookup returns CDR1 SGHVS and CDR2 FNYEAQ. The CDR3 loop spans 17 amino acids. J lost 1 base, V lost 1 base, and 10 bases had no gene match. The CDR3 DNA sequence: TGTGCCAGCAGCTTAGGGTCCCCACAGGGGCTTTCCTACGAGCAGTACTTC. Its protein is CASSLGSPQGLSYEQYF.

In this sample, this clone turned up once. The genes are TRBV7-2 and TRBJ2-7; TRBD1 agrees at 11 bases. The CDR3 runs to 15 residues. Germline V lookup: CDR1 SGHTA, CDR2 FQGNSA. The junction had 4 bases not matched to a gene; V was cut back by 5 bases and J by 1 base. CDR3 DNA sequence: TGTGCCAGCAGCCCAGGACAGGGGGCATCCTACGAGCAGTACTTC. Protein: CASSPGQGASYEQYF.

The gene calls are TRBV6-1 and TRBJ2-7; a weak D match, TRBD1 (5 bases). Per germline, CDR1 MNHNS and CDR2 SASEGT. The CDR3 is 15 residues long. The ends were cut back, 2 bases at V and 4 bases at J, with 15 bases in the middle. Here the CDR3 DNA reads TGTGCCAGCAGTGAACTTGGGGCTTCAGTGTACGAGCAGTACTTC. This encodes CASSELGASVYEQYF.

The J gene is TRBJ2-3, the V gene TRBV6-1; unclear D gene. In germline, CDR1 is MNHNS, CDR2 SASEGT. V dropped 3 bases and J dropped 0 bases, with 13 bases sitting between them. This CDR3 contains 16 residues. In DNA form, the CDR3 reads TGTGCCAGCAGTGAGCTCACGTTTCCTAGCACAGATACGCAGTATTTT. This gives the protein CASSELTFPSTDTQYF.

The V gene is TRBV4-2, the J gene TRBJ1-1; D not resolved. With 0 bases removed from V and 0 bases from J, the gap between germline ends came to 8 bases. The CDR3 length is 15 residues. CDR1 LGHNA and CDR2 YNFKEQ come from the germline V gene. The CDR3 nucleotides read TGTGCCAGCAGCCAAGAAAAAGACATGAACACTGAAGCTTTCTTT. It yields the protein CASSQEKDMNTEAFF.